A selection of T cell receptor beta chains follows, all from one sample in a study of T cells in Graves' hyperthyroidism and ophthalmopathy. TCRdb re-called the multiplex PCR reads through MiXCR, storing one row per CDR3 protein. This repertoire shows 350,000 or so distinct CDR3 sequences, about 18% found once; its top ten account for around a third. The sequencing input was blood. These receptors all stem from a woman aged 25 to 39 with Graves' hyperthyroidism that later progressed to Graves' ophthalmopathy. Each CDR3 is given with its conserved first and last residue. D genes are given only for firm matches. Clone size is given for some rows only: seen once, a few or many times, or a class if the clone is expanded.

V gene,J gene,clone size,D gene,CDR3 protein,CDR3 DNA
TRBV7-9,TRBJ2-3,NA,TRBD2,CAGRLGLGPDTQYF,TGTGCCGGACGTTTGGGACTAGGCCCAGATACGCAGTATTTT
TRBV6-5,TRBJ2-5,many,NA,CASSYQGGAPETQYF,TGTGCCAGCAGTTATCAAGGGGGGGCCCCAGAGACCCAGTACTTC
TRBV30,TRBJ2-7,few,NA,CAWSVFREIYEQYF,TGTGCCTGGAGTGTATTTCGGGAAATCTACGAGCAGTACTTC
TRBV12-3/TRBV12-4,TRBJ1-4,many,NA,CASSLGVGKLFF,TGTGCCAGCAGTTTAGGCGTCGGAAAACTGTTTTTT
TRBV4-1,TRBJ1-1,many,NA,CASSQVTQGNTEAFF,TGCGCCAGCAGCCAAGTAACCCAGGGGAATACTGAAGCTTTCTTT
TRBV5-1,TRBJ2-7,many,TRBD1,CASSLGQGGEQYF,TGTGCCAGCAGCCTAGGACAGGGTGGGGAGCAGTACTTC
TRBV19,TRBJ1-1,many,NA,CASSLSGLRATEAFF,TGTGCCAGTAGCCTCTCGGGGCTTAGAGCGACTGAAGCTTTCTTT
TRBV24-1,TRBJ2-1,many,TRBD1,CATSDLGTGGRDEQFF,TGTGCCACCAGTGATTTGGGGACAGGGGGCCGGGATGAGCAGTTCTTC
TRBV28,TRBJ2-6,many,NA,CASSLWPGASWKDSGANVLTF,TGTGCCAGCAGTTTATGGCCGGGGGCCAGCTGGAAGGACTCTGGGGCCAACGTCCTGACTTTC
TRBV9,TRBJ2-3,many,TRBD2,CASSGLAGTTDTQYF,TGTGCCAGCAGCGGCCTAGCGGGGACCACAGATACGCAGTATTTT
TRBV12-3/TRBV12-4,TRBJ2-2,many,TRBD1,CASSPGTGGFGELFF,TGTGCCAGCAGTCCCGGGACAGGGGGCTTCGGGGAGCTGTTTTTT
TRBV5-1,TRBJ2-1,NA,NA,CASSPGESSYNEQFF,TGCGCCAGCAGCCCAGGAGAAAGCTCCTACAATGAGCAGTTCTTC
TRBV6-1,TRBJ1-2,many,NA,CASRKTMTPGGLGGYTF,TGTGCCAGCAGAAAGACCATGACGCCGGGAGGACTAGGAGGCTACACCTTC
TRBV6-4,TRBJ2-5,NA,TRBD2,CASSETSGGEETQYF,TGTGCCAGCAGTGAGACTAGCGGTGGGGAAGAGACCCAGTACTTC
TRBV7-3,TRBJ2-6,NA,NA,CASSLMAPGSGANVLTF,TGTGCCAGCAGCTTAATGGCTCCAGGGTCTGGGGCCAACGTCCTGACTTTC
TRBV27,TRBJ2-1,many,TRBD2,CASKVAGAYNEQFF,TGTGCCAGCAAGGTGGCGGGAGCCTACAATGAGCAGTTCTTC
TRBV19,TRBJ1-5,many,NA,CASSRQGNQPQHF,TGTGCCAGTAGTCGACAGGGCAATCAGCCCCAGCATTTT
TRBV28,TRBJ1-6,many,TRBD1,CASREEGAKFGPLHF,TGTGCCAGCAGGGAGGAGGGGGCAAAATTCGGGCCCCTCCACTTT
TRBV5-8,TRBJ2-1,many,TRBD2,CASSPSGNSYNEQFF,TGTGCCAGCAGCCCTAGCGGAAACTCCTACAATGAGCAGTTCTTC
TRBV29-1,TRBJ1-1,few,NA,CSVMDGMNTEAFF,TGCAGCGTCATGGACGGAATGAACACTGAAGCTTTCTTT
TRBV29-1,TRBJ2-4,few,TRBD1,CSVVDRGKNIQYF,TGCAGCGTTGTAGACAGGGGCAAAAACATTCAGTACTTC
TRBV5-1,TRBJ1-4,many,TRBD1,CASSLSPGQLNEKLFF,TGCGCCAGCAGCTTGAGCCCGGGACAGCTTAATGAAAAACTGTTTTTT
TRBV6-1,TRBJ2-1,many,TRBD2,CASSPRTSGGYNEQFF,TGTGCCAGCAGTCCCCGGACTAGCGGGGGGTACAATGAGCAGTTCTTC
TRBV5-1,TRBJ2-1,few,TRBD1,CASSLAGGSQFF,TGCGCCAGCAGCTTGGCAGGGGGTTCGCAGTTCTTC
TRBV6-5,TRBJ1-1,few,TRBD1,CASSYWGRTGQNTEAFF,TGTGCCAGCAGTTACTGGGGTAGGACAGGCCAAAACACTGAAGCTTTCTTT
TRBV27,TRBJ1-2,many,NA,CASSSRGANYGYTF,TGTGCCAGCAGTTCCCGGGGCGCTAACTATGGCTACACCTTC
TRBV27,TRBJ2-5,many,NA,CASSFRDGSRETQYF,TGTGCCAGCAGTTTTCGGGACGGTTCCCGGGAGACCCAGTACTTC
TRBV12-3/TRBV12-4,TRBJ2-2,many,TRBD2,CASKGLASIGELFF,TGTGCCAGCAAGGGACTAGCGAGTATCGGGGAGCTGTTTTTT
TRBV4-1,TRBJ1-6,NA,NA,CASSQPTGRNSPLHF,TGCGCCAGCAGCCAACCGACAGGAAGAAATTCACCCCTCCACTTT
TRBV7-8,TRBJ2-7,many,NA,CASSLGLSGWEQYF,TGTGCCAGCAGCTTAGGTCTCTCCGGGTGGGAGCAGTACTTC
TRBV7-9,TRBJ1-1,many,NA,CASSSTRVISEAFF,TGTGCCAGCAGCTCCACACGGGTAATCTCTGAAGCTTTCTTT